These 16 T cell receptor beta chains originate from one sample sequenced in a study of T cell repertoires in cytomegalovirus infection. Which antigens these TCRs recognize remains unknown. TCRdb recomputed calls from the reads with MiXCR, one row per CDR3 protein. Counted here are about 24,000 distinct CDR3 sequences, approximately 22% occurring once; the ten biggest clones make up about 89%. The sample here was CD8+ T cells from cultured PBMCs, taken from culture after CMV antigen stimulation. Source of these receptors: a human donor in good health (CMV status not recorded). Some clones in this sample may be carry-over from other donors' samples.

The chain carries TRBV7-3 and TRBJ2-7; D gene uncertain. The length of the CDR3 is 12 residues. Germline V gene sequence: CDR1 SGHTA, CDR2 FQGTGA. Trimming took off 2 bases at V and 6 bases at J, with 8 bases between the two ends. For the CDR3, the DNA is TGTGCCAGCAGCTTAGATCGGCTCGAGCAGTACTTC. The encoded protein is CASSLDRLEQYF.

This sequence joins TRBV29-1 and TRBJ1-2, with D perhaps matching TRBD1 (6 bases). V gave up 8 bases and J gave up 4 bases, with 26 bases separating them. This CDR3 contains 16 residues. CDR1 and CDR2 (germline): SQVTM, ANQGSEA. CDR3 loop: CSMNLLSPGGGYGYTF. The CDR3 DNA sequence: TGCAGCATGAACCTCCTTTCTCCGGGAGGGGGCTATGGCTACACCTTC.

V is TRBV9 and J is TRBJ1-5; D is uncertain. CDR1 is SGDLS and CDR2 is YYNGEE in the germline V gene. Deletions cut 3 bases from V and 4 bases from J, with 8 bases between. The CDR3 runs to 13 residues. CDR3 nucleotides: TGTGCCAGCAGCGGTGGAGGGAATCAGCCCCAGCATTTT. Translation: CASSGGGNQPQHF.

The genes are TRBV6-8 and TRBJ1-2; possibly TRBD1 for D (5 bases). The CDR3 has 14 amino acids. Per germline, CDR1 MNHGY and CDR2 SAAAGT. V lost 8 bases and J 1 base, leaving 14 bases between the germline ends. CDR3 amino acids: CASPTPGGNYGYTF. CDR3 in DNA: TGTGCCAGCCCGACCCCCGGGGGTAACTATGGCTACACCTTC.

CDR3 loop: CASSQDRINSPLHF. The CDR3 region has the DNA TGTGCCAGCAGCCAAGATCGAATCAATTCACCCCTCCACTTT. The rearrangement uses TRBV14 and TRBJ1-6, with D hard to call. From germline, CDR1 is SGHDN and CDR2 FVKESK. V was shortened by 0 bases and J by 7 bases, with 7 bases between the two germline ends. The CDR3 contains 14 residues.

V gene TRBV4-1 combines with J gene TRBJ1-2; 8 nucleotides match TRBD1. V shed 3 bases and J 5 bases; nucleotides not matched to a gene: 2. The length of the CDR3 is 13 residues. The germline V gene encodes CDR1 MGHRA and CDR2 YSYEKL. CDR3 in DNA: TGCGCCAGCAGCCAGGGACAGGATTATGGCTACACCTTC. Its translation is CASSQGQDYGYTF.

In this sample, this clonotype turned up many times. The CDR3 region has the DNA TGTGCCAGCAGTGAGTTACTAGATACGCAGTATTTT. Translating it yields CASSELLDTQYF. V gene TRBV6-1 combines with J gene TRBJ2-3; D not resolved. The V gene's germline CDR1 is MNHNS and CDR2 SASEGT. This CDR3 is built from 12 residues. V lost 3 bases and J 5 bases, leaving 6 bases between the germline ends.

This clonotype was recorded at least ten times. This sequence joins TRBV19 and TRBJ2-1; D perhaps matches TRBD1 (7 bases). The CDR3 has 16 residues. Trimming took 4 bases from V and 4 from J, leaving 17 bases between them. The V gene's germline CDR1 is LNHDA and CDR2 SQIVND (reference sequence). CDR3 region: CASSTRAGGGYNEQFF. CDR3 nucleotides: TGTGCCAGTAGTACCAGGGCAGGGGGAGGATACAATGAGCAGTTCTTC.

The rearrangement uses TRBV6-5 and TRBJ1-6; TRBD1 matches at 8 bases. V dropped 6 bases and J dropped 7; count of bases not matched to a gene: 8. The CDR3 runs 15 residues. Germline CDR1 reads MNHEY; CDR2 reads SVGAGI. The CDR3 reads CASRLGQGENSPLHF. The DNA of the CDR3 is TGTGCCAGCAGACTCGGACAGGGAGAAAATTCACCCCTCCACTTT.

This clonotype was observed many times. The rearrangement links TRBV7-8 to TRBJ1-2, with 11 nucleotides matching TRBD1. J gave up 0 bases and V 7 bases, and 7 bases lay outside the gene matches. The CDR3 has 16 residues. Germline V gives CDR1 SGHVS, CDR2 FQNEAQ. The CDR3 region has the DNA TGTGCCAGCACCATTGGGGGACAGGGGGCTAACTATGGCTACACCTTC. Protein sequence: CASTIGGQGANYGYTF.

This chain links TRBV4-1 with TRBJ2-1, with a weak D call TRBD1 (6 bases). The CDR3 sequence is 14 residues long. Trimming took off 2 bases at V and 5 bases at J, with 10 bases between the two ends. The V gene's germline CDR1 is MGHRA and CDR2 YSYEKL. CDR3 nucleotide sequence: TGCGCCAGCAGCCAACCCCGGACAGACAATGAGCAGTTCTTC. This gives the protein CASSQPRTDNEQFF.

The gene calls are TRBV27 and TRBJ1-5; D unresolved. V gave up 1 base and J gave up 4 bases, with 5 bases separating them. The CDR3 has 13 amino acids. Germline V gene lookup returns CDR1 MNHEY and CDR2 SMNVEV (reference sequence). The CDR3 region has the DNA TGTGCCAGCAGTTTATTGGGGAATCAGCCCCAGCATTTT. Translation gives CASSLLGNQPQHF.

This clonotype was picked up many times. The chain joins TRBV7-9 to TRBJ1-5; 7 positions match TRBD1. CDR1 is SEHNR, CDR2 FQNEAQ, per germline (reference sequence). This CDR3 is 15 amino acids long. V shed 5 bases and J 0 bases; nucleotides not matched to a gene: 4. CDR3 residues: CASSQGQNSNQPQHF. The CDR3 coding sequence is TGTGCCAGCAGCCAGGGACAGAATAGCAATCAGCCCCAGCATTTT.

The rearrangement joins TRBV5-6 to TRBJ1-1, with D unclear. There are 13 residues in the CDR3. Trimming took 4 bases from V and 6 from J, leaving 13 bases between them. The germline V gene encodes CDR1 SGHDT and CDR2 YYEEEE. The CDR3 DNA reads TGTGCCAGCAGCCCGACGGACTGGGCTGAAGCTTTCTTT. This codes for CASSPTDWAEAFF.

This clonotype was seen a handful of times. The chain joins TRBV6-2 or TRBV6-3 to TRBJ1-1; 7 bases agree with TRBD1. V lost 2 bases and J lost 6; bases outside the gene matches: 9. The CDR3 loop spans 15 amino acids. Germline V gives CDR1 MNHEY, CDR2 SVGEGT. The CDR3 reads CASSYHRQGGAEAFF. The CDR3 nucleotides are TGTGCCAGCAGTTACCATCGACAGGGAGGCGCTGAAGCTTTCTTT.

This clonotype was seen a few times. The chain carries TRBV5-6 and TRBJ1-1; D is perhaps TRBD1 (6 bases). The length of the CDR3 is 14 residues. The germline V gene has CDR1 SGHDT and CDR2 YYEEEE. V lost 5 bases and J 1 base, leaving 12 bases between the germline ends. CDR3 in DNA: TGTGCCAGCAGGCCGGGGGCTCGGAACACTGAAGCTTTCTTT. It encodes CASRPGARNTEAFF.